The 18 T cell receptor beta chains below come from one sample, sequenced in a study of blood T cell repertoires in COVID-19. Measured with immunoSEQ multiplex PCR; TCRdb has only the in-frame clones, and not every one. Found here are about 110,000 clones, approximately 85% of them singletons; the top ten hold 2.4%. Material: peripheral blood. These receptors came from a human donor in a cohort sampled during active COVID-19.

In DNA, the CDR3 is TGTGCCAGCAGTGAAGACAGGGATAAGGGCTACACCTTC. Its translation is CASSEDRDKGYTF. The chain employs TRBV25-1 and TRBJ1-2; TRBD1 agrees at 7 bases. The CDR3 extends over 13 amino acids. CDR1 is MGHDK, CDR2 SYGVNS, per germline. V was pared by 2 bases and J by 8 bases, with 5 bases of the junction left unmatched.

V is TRBV18 and J is TRBJ2-1; TRBD2 aligns across 10 bases. This CDR3 is 16 amino acids long. Trimming cost V 0 bases and J 6 bases; bases outside gene matches: 5. Germline CDR1 KGHSH, CDR2 LQKENI. The CDR3 nucleotides are TGTGCCAGCTCACCACCCGGCCTAGCGGGAGCCAATGAGCAGTTCTTC. This gives the protein CASSPPGLAGANEQFF. Based on the CDR3 plus reference TRBV18 and TRBJ2-1, the full variable domain is NAGVMQNPRHLVRRRGQEARLRCSPMKGHSHVYWYRQLPEEGLKFMVYLQKENIIDESGMPKERFSAEFPKEGPSILRIQQVVRGDSAAYFCASSPPGLAGANEQFFGPGTRLTVL.

The J gene is TRBJ2-7, the V gene TRBV5-1, with D perhaps TRBD2 (5 bases). The CDR3 extends over 12 amino acids. Per the germline V gene, CDR1 is SGHRS and CDR2 is YFSETQ. Trimming took 0 bases from V and 4 from J, leaving 5 bases between them. The CDR3 protein is CASSLGGYEQYF. The CDR3 bases are TGCGCCAGCAGCTTGGGCGGGTACGAGCAGTACTTC.

The J gene is TRBJ2-3, the V gene TRBV9; D is possibly TRBD1 (7 bases). CDR1 SGDLS and CDR2 YYNGEE come from the germline V gene. The CDR3 loop spans 16 amino acids. The V gene lost 4 bases and the J gene lost 3 bases, with 18 bases spanning the gap. The CDR3 sequence: CASSPNRRGRTDTQYF. CDR3 coding DNA: TGTGCCAGCAGCCCCAACCGGAGGGGGCGGACAGATACGCAGTATTTT. The variable domain in full, with the rest retrieved from reference TRBV9 and TRBJ2-3, is DSGVTQTPKHLITATGQRVTLRCSPRSGDLSVYWYQQSLDQGLQFLIQYYNGEERAKGNILERFSAQQFPDLHSELNLSSLELGDSALYFCASSPNRRGRTDTQYFGPGTRLTVL.

This chain connects TRBV12-3 or TRBV12-4 to TRBJ2-2; D gene ambiguous. Trimming left V 5 bases short and J 5 bases short, with 9 bases between. This CDR3 spans 13 amino acids. In DNA, the CDR3 is TGTGCCAGCAGTCCGCTGCGGACCGGGGAGCTGTTTTTT. It specifies CASSPLRTGELFF.

The rearrangement joins TRBV12-3 or TRBV12-4 to TRBJ2-3; D gene ambiguous. V was clipped by 4 bases and J by 6 bases, with 8 bases between them. The CDR3 extends over 12 amino acids. CDR3 residues: CASSYLVDTQYF. The CDR3 DNA sequence: TGTGCCAGCAGTTATCTCGTGGATACGCAGTATTTT.

The rearrangement uses TRBV5-6 and TRBJ2-7; 8 nucleotides align to TRBD1. Germline V gives CDR1 SGHDT, CDR2 YYEEEE. This CDR3 is 14 amino acids long. V lost 7 bases to trimming and J lost 3 bases; unmatched junction nucleotides: 9. Here the CDR3 reads CASHQGQGYYEQYF. CDR3 in DNA: TGTGCCAGCCACCAAGGACAGGGTTACTACGAGCAGTACTTC.

The J gene is TRBJ2-1, the V gene TRBV9; no firm D call. The germline V gene has CDR1 SGDLS and CDR2 YYNGEE. The CDR3 sequence is 12 residues long. V was shortened by 4 bases and J by 8 bases, with 10 bases between the two germline ends. The DNA for the CDR3 is TGTGCCAGCAGCCCCGGTGGTCATGAGCAGTTCTTC. Protein: CASSPGGHEQFF.

The chain uses TRBV6-5 and TRBJ1-2; D is uncertain. CDR3 length equals 13 residues. The germline V gene has CDR1 MNHEY and CDR2 SVGAGI. Trimming pared 5 bases from V and 0 bases from J, leaving 7 bases between. The CDR3 sequence: CASSLQTNYGYTF. CDR3 DNA: TGTGCCAGCAGTCTACAGACTAACTATGGCTACACCTTC.

The chain carries TRBV7-3 and TRBJ2-3; weak D call: TRBD2 (6 bases). CDR3 length equals 15 residues. Germline CDR1 SGHTA, CDR2 FQGTGA. Trimming shortened V by 0 bases and J by 7 bases, and 14 bases separated the two germline ends. The CDR3 DNA is TGTGCCAGCAGCTTAACCGACTCTAGCGTTTATACGCAGTATTTT. This sequence encodes CASSLTDSSVYTQYF. The full variable domain, completed using reference TRBV7-3 and TRBJ2-3, is GAGVSQTPSNKVTEKGKYVELRCDPISGHTALYWYRQSLGQGPEFLIYFQGTGAADDSGLPNDRFFAVRPEGSVSTLKIQRTERGDSAVYLCASSLTDSSVYTQYFGPGTRLTVL.

The V gene is TRBV4-2, the J gene TRBJ2-1, with 11 bases identical to TRBD2. Unmatched junction bases numbered 7, after V lost 0 bases and J lost 6 bases. This CDR3 spans 17 amino acids. Per germline, CDR1 LGHNA and CDR2 YNFKEQ. In DNA form, the CDR3 reads TGTGCCAGCAGCCAAGACCCTAGCGGGGGGATCAGCAATGAGCAGTTCTTC. Protein: CASSQDPSGGISNEQFF.

The V gene is TRBV28, the J gene TRBJ2-2; 7 positions agree with TRBD2. This CDR3 comprises 14 residues. J lost 6 bases, V lost 4 bases, and 5 bases had no gene match. Germline V gene data show CDR1 as MDHEN and CDR2 as SYDVKM. Here the CDR3 DNA reads TGTGCCAGCAGTTCCCCCGGGGGGTCCGGGGAGCTGTTTTTT. This encodes CASSSPGGSGELFF.

The J gene is TRBJ2-3, the V gene TRBV5-6; D may be TRBD2 (6 bases). Germline loops: CDR1 SGHDT, CDR2 YYEEEE. CDR3 length: 17 residues. V lost 0 bases, J lost 0 bases, and 14 bases lay in between. The CDR3 region is CASSLGLRGFSTDTQYF. CDR3 DNA sequence: TGTGCCAGCAGCTTGGGGTTACGGGGGTTTAGCACAGATACGCAGTATTTT.

The J gene is TRBJ1-2, the V gene TRBV7-2; a weak D match, TRBD1 (6 bases). This CDR3 has 14 residues. Germline CDR1 reads SGHTA; CDR2 reads FQGNSA. V lost 5 bases to trimming and J lost 3 bases, with 13 bases between them. This chain's CDR3 is CASSPRQADYGYTF. The CDR3, as DNA: TGTGCCAGCAGCCCACGACAGGCAGACTATGGCTACACCTTC.

This clone was seen once. The rearrangement links TRBV6-5 to TRBJ2-7; 11 bases agree with TRBD1. Trimming at V came to 0 bases and at J to 4 bases, leaving 2 bases not matched to a gene. Germline V gene lookup returns CDR1 MNHEY and CDR2 SVGAGI. The CDR3 totals 15 residues. For the CDR3, the DNA is TGTGCCAGCAGTTACTCTGGGACAGGGGGGTACGAGCAGTACTTC. Encoded protein: CASSYSGTGGYEQYF.

This rearrangement joins TRBV4-1 to TRBJ2-7; D may be TRBD2 (6 bases). This CDR3 region has 14 residues. Looked up from germline, CDR1 is MGHRA and CDR2 is YSYEKL. V was shortened by 1 base and J by 5 bases, with 12 bases between the two germline ends. The CDR3 nucleotides read TGCGCCAGCAGCCAAGCTTGGAGGGCGGACGAGCAGTACTTC. Translated: CASSQAWRADEQYF.

The chain recombines TRBV29-1 with TRBJ2-7; the D gene is possibly TRBD1 (6 bases). The germline gives CDR1 SQVTM, CDR2 ANQGSEA. V shed 3 bases and J shed 4 bases, with 10 bases lying between them. The CDR3 extends over 12 amino acids. The CDR3 sequence is CSVEDSEYEQYF. The CDR3 DNA is TGCAGCGTTGAGGACAGCGAATACGAGCAGTACTTC.

This clone has at least ten counts. This chain joins TRBV7-9 and TRBJ2-6; no clear D. CDR1 is SEHNR, CDR2 FQNEAQ, per germline (reference sequence). With 3 bases removed from V and 0 bases from J, the gap between germline ends came to 6 bases. CDR3 length: 15 amino acids. In DNA, the CDR3 is TGTGCCAGCAGCTTCCCCAACTCTGGGGCCAACGTCCTGACTTTC. Translating it yields CASSFPNSGANVLTF.